Listed below are T cell receptor beta chains from one sample, sequenced in a study of post-analysis software for immune sequencing data. One entry per CDR3 protein results from TCRdb running MiXCR on the PCR reads. The repertoire holds roughly 410,000 distinct CDR3 sequences, around 33% seen once, with 10% to 15% in the top ten. Sequenced input: blood. The receptors were gathered from a girl aged 5-17 years with multiple sclerosis. Each CDR3 is given with its conserved first and last residue. Fields, in order: D gene, V gene, J gene, clone size, CDR3 DNA, CDR3 protein. A D gene is named only where the DNA matches it firmly. A clone size is listed for some rows: how often the clone was seen (once, few, many), or a class if it is expanded.

d_gene: -
v_gene: TRBV7-9
j_gene: TRBJ2-3
abundance: -
CDR3nt: TGTGCCAGCAGGGACTACACAGATACGCAGTATTTT
CDR3aa: CASRDYTDTQYF

d_gene: -
v_gene: TRBV5-1
j_gene: TRBJ1-1
abundance: -
CDR3nt: TGCGCCAGCAGCGGGGGGCTCCGAACTGAAGCTTTCTTT
CDR3aa: CASSGGLRTEAFF

d_gene: TRBD1
v_gene: TRBV4-3
j_gene: TRBJ2-7
abundance: many
CDR3nt: TGCGCCAGCAGCCAAGGACAGGGGGCCTACGAGCAGTACTTC
CDR3aa: CASSQGQGAYEQYF

d_gene: TRBD2
v_gene: TRBV7-2
j_gene: TRBJ2-1
abundance: -
CDR3nt: TGTGCCAGCAGCCCCGGGAGGGGCGAAGGGTTCTTC
CDR3aa: CASSPGRGEGFF

d_gene: -
v_gene: TRBV7-9
j_gene: TRBJ1-6
abundance: -
CDR3nt: TGTGCCAGCAGCTTAGGGTCCTATAATTCACCCCTCCACTTT
CDR3aa: CASSLGSYNSPLHF

d_gene: TRBD1
v_gene: TRBV20-1
j_gene: TRBJ1-5
abundance: -
CDR3nt: TGCAGTGCTAGAGACTCCCGGACAGGGGAAATCCAGCCCCAGCATTTT
CDR3aa: CSARDSRTGEIQPQHF

d_gene: -
v_gene: TRBV6-1
j_gene: TRBJ1-5
abundance: few
CDR3nt: TGTGCCAGCAGTGGTCTGGGGGGGCGTGATCAGCCCCAGCATTTT
CDR3aa: CASSGLGGRDQPQHF

d_gene: TRBD2
v_gene: TRBV7-2
j_gene: TRBJ2-3
abundance: -
CDR3nt: TGTGCCAGCAGCCAGGGACTAGCGGGGGGAGATACGCAGTATTTT
CDR3aa: CASSQGLAGGDTQYF

d_gene: TRBD2
v_gene: TRBV6-1
j_gene: TRBJ2-1
abundance: -
CDR3nt: TGTGCCAGCAGTGAAGCACTAGCGGCCCCCAATAACGAGCAGTTCTTC
CDR3aa: CASSEALAAPNNEQFF

d_gene: -
v_gene: TRBV7-2
j_gene: TRBJ2-5
abundance: -
CDR3nt: TGTGCCAGCAGCCGAAACGACGGATCCCAAGAGACCCAGTACTTC
CDR3aa: CASSRNDGSQETQYF

d_gene: -
v_gene: TRBV18
j_gene: TRBJ2-7
abundance: -
CDR3nt: TGTGCCAGCTCACCCGAGATAAGGAGCTCCTACGAGCAGTACTTC
CDR3aa: CASSPEIRSSYEQYF

d_gene: -
v_gene: TRBV11-2
j_gene: TRBJ2-3
abundance: -
CDR3nt: TGTGCCAGCAGCTTAACCCTCAGGGGATACACAGATACGCAGTATTTT
CDR3aa: CASSLTLRGYTDTQYF

d_gene: -
v_gene: TRBV3-1
j_gene: TRBJ1-5
abundance: few
CDR3nt: TGTGCCGGCAGCCGAGGCAATCAGCCCCAGCATTTT
CDR3aa: CAGSRGNQPQHF

d_gene: -
v_gene: TRBV7-9
j_gene: TRBJ2-5
abundance: few
CDR3nt: TGTGCCAGCAGCTCGACAGCCTACCAAGAGACCCAGTACTTC
CDR3aa: CASSSTAYQETQYF

d_gene: TRBD2
v_gene: TRBV7-3
j_gene: TRBJ2-3
abundance: -
CDR3nt: TGTGCCAGCAGCCTACTAGCGGGGGGCTACCGCACAGATACGCAGTATTTT
CDR3aa: CASSLLAGGYRTDTQYF

d_gene: TRBD2
v_gene: TRBV6-5
j_gene: TRBJ2-3
abundance: few
CDR3nt: TGTGCCAGCAGTTACCAAGCGGGGGGGACAGATACGCAGTATTTT
CDR3aa: CASSYQAGGTDTQYF